Included here is one TCR beta chain sequence, with context. What it recognizes is unknown. The source of the sample is a study of identical twins. General observations from the study: Weaker excess twin sharing was observed in beta out-of-frame sequences.

Germline V gives CDR1 MNHEY, CDR2 SMNVEV (reference sequence). This CDR3 has 14 residues. Deletions cut 7 bases from V and 4 bases from J, with 15 bases between. Using its own MiXCR run on the 5' RACE reads, TCRdb lists one record per CDR3 protein. The table includes 600,000 to 700,000 distinct CDR3 sequences, about 20% detected once. These records were also assigned to another study, of T cells expressing NK-cell markers. From that paper: In sorted CD3+CD56+NKG2C+, CD3+CD56+NKG2C- and CD3+CD56-NKG2C+ T cells, TCR beta repertoires were obtained. The eight sequenced donors comprised seven who were HCMV-seropositive and one who was seronegative. In a few donors, dominant clonotypes made up about 25-65% of CD3+CD56-NKG2C+ cells.

The receptor comes from a woman aged 18-29 years in good health. The V call is TRBV27, the J call TRBJ2-3; a weak D match, TRBD2 (6 bases). The sample was PBMCs. The CDR3 nucleotides are TGTGCCAGCAAATTGCGGGGACTTGCAGATACGCAGTATTTT. Its translation is CASKLRGLADTQYF.